This T cell receptor beta chain comes out of a study of blood T cell repertoires in COVID-19. This clone was observed a single time. This table comes from immunoSEQ multiplex PCR, and its TCRdb copy is limited to in-frame clones, with some not included. The data hold 98,000 or so clones, with approximately 82% observed a single time. The source is a woman aged 65 to 85 with acute or convalescent COVID-19. The sample taken for sequencing was peripheral blood.

This chain's CDR3 is CASSPTTGTRPQHF. CDR3 DNA sequence: TGTGCCAGCAGCCCAACCACCGGAACTAGGCCCCAGCATTTT. V usage is TRBV7-8 and J usage is TRBJ1-5; D ambiguous. V was shortened by 5 bases and J by 9 bases, with 17 bases between the two germline ends. Germline V gene sequence: CDR1 SGHVS, CDR2 FQNEAQ. This CDR3 has 14 amino acids.